These 15 T cell receptor beta chains came from one sample sequenced in a study of response to subunit inactivated influenza vaccine. MiXCR was run by TCRdb on the RT-PCR reads, yielding one entry per CDR3 protein. Among more than 200,000 distinct CDR3 sequences listed, 12% were seen once. The sample here was non-naive T cells sorted from PBMCs, taken approximately 15 days before vaccination. Source of these receptors: a middle-aged man who received an inactivated influenza vaccine.

V and J are TRBV6-1 and TRBJ2-4, with 8 bases identical to TRBD2. Per the germline V gene, CDR1 is MNHNS and CDR2 is SASEGT. Losses at the gene ends were 6 bases for V and 8 bases for J; bases not matched to a gene: 9. This CDR3 region has 14 residues. The CDR3 sequence is CASRPYSGGDIQYF. The CDR3 DNA reads as TGTGCCAGCAGACCCTACAGCGGGGGAGACATTCAGTACTTC.

The chain is built from TRBV7-9 and TRBJ2-7; TRBD2 aligns across 7 bases. Trimming at V came to 3 bases and at J to 5 bases, leaving 7 bases not matched to a gene. The germline V gene encodes CDR1 SEHNR and CDR2 FQNEAQ (reference sequence). CDR3 length: 14 amino acids. DNA for the CDR3: TGTGCCAGCAGCTTTATAGGACTAGGGAACGAGCAGTACTTC. It encodes CASSFIGLGNEQYF.

This clonotype has more than one count but fewer than ten. The chain has TRBV30 and TRBJ2-3; D call uncertain. V lost 4 bases and J lost 2, with 10 bases in between. Germline V CDR1 and CDR2: GTSNPN, SVGIG (reference sequence). This CDR3 has 13 residues. The CDR3 coding sequence is TGTGCCTGGACTCGGCTATTCACAGATACGCAGTATTTT. It specifies CAWTRLFTDTQYF. The whole variable domain, filled in from reference TRBV30 and TRBJ2-3, reads SQTIHQWPATLVQPVGSPLSLECTVEGTSNPNLYWYRQAAGRGLQLLFYSVGIGQISSEVPQNLSASRPQDRQFILSSKKLLLSDSGFYLCAWTRLFTDTQYFGPGTRLTVL.

This clonotype was seen only a few times. The chain combines TRBV7-2 with TRBJ2-1; no reliable D call. The CDR3 loop spans 17 amino acids. Per the germline V gene, CDR1 is SGHTA and CDR2 is FQGNSA. Trimming left V 3 bases short and J 7 bases short, with 22 bases between. The CDR3 DNA follows: TGTGCCAGCAGCTTTTTCGATCCATACCAAACTAATAATGAGCAGTTCTTC. Amino acids: CASSFFDPYQTNNEQFF.

This clonotype was detected many times. This chain uses TRBV20-1 with TRBJ2-5; unclear D gene. Deletions cut 0 bases from V and 1 base from J, with 6 bases between. This CDR3 comprises 13 residues. CDR1 and CDR2 (germline): DFQATT, SNEGSKA (reference sequence). CDR3 sequence (DNA): TGCAGTGCTAGAGATGTCTTCCAAGAGACCCAGTACTTC. Protein: CSARDVFQETQYF.

This clonotype was recorded a few times. This rearrangement joins TRBV10-3 to TRBJ2-7, with TRBD2 identical over 10 bases. Per germline, CDR1 ENHRY and CDR2 SYGVKD. The CDR3 runs to 15 residues. The V gene end was trimmed by 0 bases and the J gene end by 6 bases; junction bases not matched to a gene: 5. CDR3 in amino acids: CAISESSGRQPEQYF. In nucleotides, the CDR3 is TGTGCCATCAGTGAGTCTAGCGGGAGGCAGCCCGAGCAGTACTTC.

This clonotype was seen a few times. J is TRBJ2-7 and V is TRBV7-8, with D perhaps TRBD1 (6 bases). The germline gives CDR1 SGHVS, CDR2 FQNEAQ. The CDR3 length is 11 residues. V was trimmed by 10 bases and J by 6 bases, leaving 13 bases between them. CDR3 coding DNA: TGTGCCACCTCATTAGGGGGCGAGCAGTACTTC. Amino acids: CATSLGGEQYF.

In this sample, this clonotype turned up many times. This chain joins TRBV7-9 and TRBJ2-3; 10 bases fit TRBD2. This CDR3 region has 15 residues. The V gene end was trimmed by 5 bases and the J gene end by 2 bases; junction bases not matched to a gene: 4. The germline CDR1 and CDR2 sequences are SEHNR and FQNEAQ (reference sequence). In DNA, the CDR3 is TGTGCCAGCAGCCCCGGGACTAGCGACACAGATACGCAGTATTTT. Its protein product is CASSPGTSDTDTQYF.

The chain combines TRBV6-2 or TRBV6-3 with TRBJ2-7; D remains unclear. The V end lost 2 bases, the J end lost 9 bases, and 14 bases lay between the germline ends. This CDR3 comprises 13 residues. Germline-derived CDR1 and CDR2 are MNHEY and SVGEGT. DNA for the CDR3: TGTGCCAGCAGTTACGAGCTCGGCGGCGTGCAGTACTTC. Translated, it gives CASSYELGGVQYF.

This clonotype showed up just a few times. V usage is TRBV11-2 and J usage is TRBJ2-2, with D possibly TRBD1 on 6 matching bases. The CDR3 is made up of 13 amino acids. Germline V gives CDR1 SGHAT, CDR2 FQNNGV. Trimming stripped 5 bases from V and 7 bases from J, with 11 bases between. The CDR3 nucleotides are TGTGCCAGCAGCGGGACATCGGGCGGGGAGCTGTTTTTT. This codes for CASSGTSGGELFF.

The sample holds a few counts of this clonotype. V gene TRBV7-9 combines with J gene TRBJ2-1; D unclear. The CDR3 covers 14 residues. From germline, CDR1 is SEHNR and CDR2 FQNEAQ (reference sequence). The V gene lost 1 base and the J gene lost 9 bases, with 13 bases spanning the gap. The CDR3 sequence is CASSLGVMGFEQFF. Written as DNA, the CDR3 is TGTGCCAGCAGCTTAGGGGTCATGGGCTTTGAGCAGTTCTTC.

The chain links TRBV20-1 to TRBJ2-5; D is unclear. The CDR3 has 13 amino acids. The germline V gene has CDR1 DFQATT and CDR2 SNEGSKA (reference sequence). V gave up 6 bases and J gave up 2 bases, with 13 bases separating them. CDR3 sequence reads: CSAKMHGQETQYF. The CDR3, as DNA: TGCAGTGCGAAGATGCATGGTCAAGAGACCCAGTACTTC.

This clonotype has just a few counts. The chain links TRBV11-2 to TRBJ2-6; 9 bases map to TRBD1. The CDR3 consists of 19 residues. With 6 bases clipped from V and 0 bases from J, the junction kept 12 bases outside the gene matches. Per the germline V gene, CDR1 is SGHAT and CDR2 is FQNNGV. The CDR3 region has the DNA TGTGCCAGCAGTAACTACAGGGTGACAGGGGGCTCTGGGGCCAACGTCCTGACTTTC. Translating it yields CASSNYRVTGGSGANVLTF. Full variable domain (remainder filled in from reference TRBV11-2 and TRBJ2-6): EAGVAQSPRYKIIEKRQSVAFWCNPISGHATLYWYQQILGQGPKLLIQFQNNGVVDDSQLPKDRFSAERLKGVDSTLKIQPAKLEDSAVYLCASSNYRVTGGSGANVLTFGAGSRLTVL.

The chain employs TRBV7-9 and TRBJ2-1; D call uncertain. Germline V gene data show CDR1 as SEHNR and CDR2 as FQNEAQ (reference sequence). The CDR3 contains 12 residues. Trimming took 4 bases from V and 5 from J, leaving 6 bases between them. Here the CDR3 DNA reads TGTGCCAGCAGCTCCGGGCACAATGAGCAGTTCTTC. This translates into CASSSGHNEQFF.

In this sample, this clonotype is medium-sized (0.01 to 0.1%). The chain uses TRBV29-1 and TRBJ2-7; 7 positions agree with TRBD2. CDR3 length: 13 residues. Germline V gene sequence: CDR1 SQVTM, CDR2 ANQGSEA. The chain's CDR3 is CSTQRDPLAEQYF. Written as DNA, the CDR3 is TGCAGTACCCAGCGGGACCCCCTTGCCGAGCAGTACTTC.